The source of this T cell receptor beta chain is a study of blood T cell repertoires in COVID-19. Study background: Both acute and convalescent COVID-19 samples were obtained from the United States, Italy and Spain. PBMCs, B-cell-depleted T cells, or T cells were the source of the cDNA or gDNA that made up the material.

During active infection, Seattle patients enrolled and were then monitored through disease. CDR3 length equals 15 residues. After removal of 3 bases from V and 4 bases from J, the junction contained 6 bases not matched to a gene. Germline-derived CDR1 and CDR2 are KGHSH and LQKENI. Per the original methods: Scientists estimated how many nucleated cells there were by amplifying reference gene primers. Produced via immunoSEQ multiplex PCR; TCRdb's table is partial and in-frame only. V and J calls and clone size follow that table, whereas D and trimming were derived from the DNA. The data contain 200,000 to 250,000 clones, approximately 80% of them singletons.

The chain employs TRBV18 and TRBJ2-1, with 7 bases aligning to TRBD1. This receptor was obtained from a woman older than 75 with COVID-19, enrolled during active disease. Sequencing input: peripheral blood. As DNA, the CDR3 is TGTGCCAGCTCACCCGAGGGGACAGCATACAATGAGCAGTTCTTC. This translates into CASSPEGTAYNEQFF.